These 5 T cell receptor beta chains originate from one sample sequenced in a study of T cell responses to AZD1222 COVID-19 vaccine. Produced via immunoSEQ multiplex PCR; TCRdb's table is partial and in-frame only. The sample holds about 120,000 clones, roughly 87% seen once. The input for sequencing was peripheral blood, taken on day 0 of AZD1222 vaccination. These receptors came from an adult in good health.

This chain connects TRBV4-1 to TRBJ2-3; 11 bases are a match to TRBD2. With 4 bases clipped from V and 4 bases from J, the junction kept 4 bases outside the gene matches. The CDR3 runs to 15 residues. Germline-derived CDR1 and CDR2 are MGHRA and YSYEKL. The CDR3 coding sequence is TGCGCCAGCAGCCGGTTAGCGGGGGGGCCAGATACGCAGTATTTT. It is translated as CASSRLAGGPDTQYF.

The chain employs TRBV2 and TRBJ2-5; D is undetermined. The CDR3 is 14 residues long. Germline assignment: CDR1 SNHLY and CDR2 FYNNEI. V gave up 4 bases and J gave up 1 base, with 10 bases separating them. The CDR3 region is CASSVSGPQETQYF. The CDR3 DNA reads TGTGCCAGCAGTGTTTCTGGGCCCCAAGAGACCCAGTACTTC.

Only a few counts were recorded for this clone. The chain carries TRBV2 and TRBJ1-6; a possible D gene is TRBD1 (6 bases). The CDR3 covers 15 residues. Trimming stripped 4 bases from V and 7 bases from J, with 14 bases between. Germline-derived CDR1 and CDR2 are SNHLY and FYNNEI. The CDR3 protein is CASSVNGGHNSPLHF. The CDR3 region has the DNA TGTGCCAGCAGTGTAAACGGGGGGCACAATTCACCCCTCCACTTT.

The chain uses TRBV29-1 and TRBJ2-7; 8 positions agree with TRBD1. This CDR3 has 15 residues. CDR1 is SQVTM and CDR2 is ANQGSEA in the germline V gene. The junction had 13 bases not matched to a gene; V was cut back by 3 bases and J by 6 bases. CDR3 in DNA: TGCAGCGTTGACGTCGAGACAGGGGTTACAGGCGAGCAGTACTTC. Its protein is CSVDVETGVTGEQYF.

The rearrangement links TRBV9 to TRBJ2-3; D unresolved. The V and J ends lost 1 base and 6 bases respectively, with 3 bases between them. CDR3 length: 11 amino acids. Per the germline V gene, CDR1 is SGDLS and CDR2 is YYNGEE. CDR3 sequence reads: CASSVHDTQYF. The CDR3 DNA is TGTGCCAGCAGCGTACACGATACGCAGTATTTT.